These 32 T cell receptor beta chains came from one sample sequenced in a study of radiation and T cells in renal cell carcinoma. The data were produced by immunoSEQ multiplex PCR, yet TCRdb's version contains in-frame clones alone and is incomplete. The sample has more than 75,000 clones, over 65% seen once. Sample time point: baseline pretreatment blood. Treatment specified: 15 Gy SBRT to primary tumor, nephrectomy 4 weeks later. The specimen was blood, collected from a patient whose treatment included radiotherapy and nephrectomy. Source of these receptors: a man aged 60 to 69 with renal cell carcinoma.

This clone was found a few times. The gene calls are TRBV16 and TRBJ2-3; D gene unclear. The V end lost 4 bases, the J end lost 1 base, and 6 bases lay between the germline ends. Germline V gene lookup returns CDR1 KGHSY and CDR2 FQNENV. CDR3 length: 13 residues. CDR3 sequence: CASSRVRTDTQYF. DNA for the CDR3: TGTGCCAGCAGCCGCGTACGCACAGATACGCAGTATTTT.

The chain has TRBV4-3 and TRBJ1-4; tentatively, D is TRBD1 (6 bases). This CDR3 is 14 amino acids long. Trimming left V 6 bases short and J 4 bases short, with 12 bases between. Per the germline V gene, CDR1 is LGHNA and CDR2 is YSLEER. CDR3 in amino acids: CASRRTVNNEKLFF. The CDR3 DNA reads as TGCGCCAGCAGAAGGACAGTTAATAATGAAAAACTGTTTTTT.

The chain joins TRBV28 to TRBJ2-7, with D unresolved. Germline assignment: CDR1 MDHEN and CDR2 SYDVKM. V dropped 5 bases and J dropped 2 bases, with 16 bases sitting between them. CDR3 length: 15 residues. The CDR3 DNA is TGTGCCAGCAGTACCATAGAAACACCTACCTACGAGCAGTACTTC. Protein: CASSTIETPTYEQYF.

Points on this clone: Within the sample, other DNA sequences also encode this same CDR3. The chain employs TRBV18 and TRBJ1-5; 8 nucleotides line up with TRBD1. Germline loops: CDR1 KGHSH, CDR2 LQKENI. V gave up 6 bases and J gave up 2 bases; unmatched junction bases: 3. The CDR3 covers 14 residues. The CDR3 region has the DNA TGTGCCAGCTCTCCGGACAGGGGCAATCAGCCCCAGCATTTT. This codes for CASSPDRGNQPQHF.

This clone appeared a few times. CDR3 residues: CASSGSLNEQFF. The CDR3 coding sequence is TGTGCCAGCAGTGGTAGCCTGAATGAGCAGTTCTTC. V and J are TRBV28 and TRBJ2-1, with D unresolved. CDR1 is MDHEN and CDR2 is SYDVKM in the germline V gene. The CDR3 loop spans 12 amino acids. V lost 5 bases, J lost 7 bases, and 9 bases lay in between.

This clone came up a few times. The chain couples TRBV28 to TRBJ1-3; D remains unclear. CDR1 and CDR2 (germline): MDHEN, SYDVKM. CDR3 length equals 13 residues. V gave up 6 bases and J gave up 3 bases, with 9 bases separating them. CDR3 in amino acids: CASSSQGGNTIYF. CDR3 sequence (DNA): TGTGCCAGCAGCTCCCAAGGTGGAAACACCATATATTTT.

DNA of the CDR3: TGTGCCAGCAGCTTAGTTCCTAGCGACGGTGAGCAGTTCTTC. Its protein product is CASSLVPSDGEQFF. The chain has TRBV11-2 and TRBJ2-1; tentatively, D is TRBD2 (6 bases). The CDR3 has 14 residues. CDR1 is SGHAT and CDR2 is FQNNGV in the germline V gene. The V gene lost 1 base and the J gene lost 9 bases, with 13 bases spanning the gap.

The chain employs TRBV29-1 and TRBJ2-5; tentative D call: TRBD2 (6 bases). The CDR3 runs 12 residues. Germline V CDR1 and CDR2: SQVTM, ANQGSEA. Trimming shortened V by 7 bases and J by 3 bases, and 12 bases separated the two germline ends. The CDR3 nucleotides are TGCAGCGCCGGGACTCTCAAAGAGACCCAGTACTTC. This codes for CSAGTLKETQYF.

The chain employs TRBV19 and TRBJ1-1; D is undetermined. V lost 7 bases and J lost 0, with 15 bases in between. Germline assignment: CDR1 LNHDA and CDR2 SQIVND (reference sequence). The CDR3 covers 15 residues. The CDR3 spells CASKLDGNMNTEAFF. DNA for the CDR3: TGTGCCAGTAAACTGGACGGAAACATGAACACTGAAGCTTTCTTT.

The rearrangement links TRBV10-1 to TRBJ2-1; D tentatively reads TRBD1 or TRBD2 (5 bases each). The CDR3 runs 15 residues. Germline CDR1 WNHNN, CDR2 SYGVQD (reference sequence). With 3 bases removed from V and 2 bases from J, the gap between germline ends came to 11 bases. As DNA, the CDR3 is TGCGCCAGCAGTGACCCGGGACGGACCTACAATGAGCAGTTCTTC. This translates into CASSDPGRTYNEQFF.

This chain joins TRBV11-2 and TRBJ2-3; the match to TRBD2 covers 11 bases. V was pared by 5 bases and J by 3 bases, with 16 bases of the junction left unmatched. The germline V gene has CDR1 SGHAT and CDR2 FQNNGV. CDR3 length equals 19 residues. The CDR3 loop reads CASSPLRRLAGRSTDTQYF. In DNA, the CDR3 is TGTGCCAGCAGCCCCCTGAGGAGACTAGCGGGACGAAGTACAGATACGCAGTATTTT.

The rearrangement links TRBV19 to TRBJ1-5; 8 bases fit TRBD1. This CDR3 is 14 amino acids long. Germline CDR1 is LNHDA and CDR2 is SQIVND (reference sequence). J lost 3 bases, V lost 7 bases, and 5 bases had no gene match. The CDR3, as DNA: TGTGCCAGTACCCCAGGGGGCTACAATCAGCCCCAGCATTTT. Its protein is CASTPGGYNQPQHF.

V usage is TRBV10-3 and J usage is TRBJ2-3, with 11 bases lining up with TRBD2. This CDR3 has 15 amino acids. CDR1 is ENHRY, CDR2 SYGVKD, per germline. V dropped 4 bases and J dropped 1; count of bases not matched to a gene: 1. This CDR3 reads CAISGTSGRTDTQYF. CDR3 nucleotide sequence: TGTGCCATCAGTGGGACTAGCGGGCGCACAGATACGCAGTATTTT.

J is TRBJ2-5 and V is TRBV6-5, with D perhaps given as TRBD1 or TRBD2 (5 bases each). The V end lost 2 bases, the J end lost 5 bases, and 9 bases lay between the germline ends. The CDR3 extends over 13 amino acids. Per the germline V gene, CDR1 is MNHEY and CDR2 is SVGAGI. The DNA of the CDR3 is TGTGCCAGCAGTTACGGGGGTTACGAGACCCAGTACTTC. Its protein product is CASSYGGYETQYF.

For the CDR3, the DNA is TGTGCCAGCAGCTTAGCGGGACTAGCGATGCAGTACTTC. Protein: CASSLAGLAMQYF. This chain connects TRBV7-3 to TRBJ2-7; 10 bases match TRBD2. The CDR3 consists of 13 residues. CDR1 and CDR2 from the germline V gene are SGHTA and FQGTGA. V was pared by 2 bases and J by 9 bases, with 4 bases of the junction left unmatched.

Here the CDR3 DNA reads TGTGCCAGCCTATCGAAGGAGCCCCAGCATTTT. Translation: CASLSKEPQHF. The J gene is TRBJ1-5, the V gene TRBV21-1. TRBV21-1 represents a pseudogene. This CDR3 is 11 amino acids long.

The rearrangement joins TRBV4-1 to TRBJ2-7; D is tentatively TRBD1 or TRBD2 (5 bases each). The CDR3 spans 14 residues. Germline CDR1 and CDR2: MGHRA and YSYEKL. V shed 4 bases and J shed 0 bases, with 10 bases lying between them. The chain's CDR3 is CASSPSGPSYEQYF. CDR3 DNA: TGCGCCAGCAGCCCGTCGGGGCCCTCCTACGAGCAGTACTTC.

V and J are TRBV29-1 and TRBJ2-3; 7 nucleotides match TRBD1. The CDR3 has 13 amino acids. The trim removed 4 bases at V and 4 bases at J, leaving 5 bases unmatched. Germline V gene sequence: CDR1 SQVTM, CDR2 ANQGSEA. This CDR3 is CSVGQGPSDTQYF. The CDR3 DNA sequence: TGCAGCGTTGGACAGGGTCCGTCAGATACGCAGTATTTT.

This clone was seen a single time. The chain is built from TRBV6-6 and TRBJ1-3, with 12 bases lining up with TRBD1. Germline CDR1 is MNHNY and CDR2 is SVGAGI (reference sequence). The CDR3 extends over 16 amino acids. V lost 4 bases and J lost 4; bases outside the gene matches: 5. CDR3 region: CASSSTGTGGGNTIYF. The CDR3 coding sequence is TGTGCCAGCAGTTCCACCGGGACAGGGGGCGGAAACACCATATATTTT.

The J gene is TRBJ2-5, the V gene TRBV2; 7 positions match TRBD1. Germline trimming cut 5 bases from V and 4 bases from J; bases unmatched to any gene: 7. The CDR3 length is 14 residues. Per the germline V gene, CDR1 is SNHLY and CDR2 is FYNNEI. The CDR3 nucleotides read TGTGCCAGCAGTTTAACAGGGGTGGGAGAGACCCAGTACTTC. Translation gives CASSLTGVGETQYF.

In its sample, this clone was seen a few times. The chain carries TRBV27 and TRBJ2-1, with 12 bases fitting TRBD2. After removal of 2 bases from V and 7 bases from J, the junction contained 3 bases not matched to a gene. The CDR3 covers 15 residues. From germline, CDR1 is MNHEY and CDR2 SMNVEV (reference sequence). In nucleotides, the CDR3 is TGTGCCAGCAGTTTAATAGGGACTAGCGGGAATGAGCAGTTCTTC. Protein product: CASSLIGTSGNEQFF.

V is TRBV4-2 and J is TRBJ2-7; D could derive from TRBD1 or TRBD2 (5 bases each). V shed 3 bases and J shed 3 bases, with 18 bases lying between them. Germline V gene lookup returns CDR1 LGHNA and CDR2 YNFKEQ. The CDR3 runs to 16 residues. The CDR3 here is CASSQAGNSDYYEQYF. For the CDR3, the DNA is TGTGCCAGCAGCCAGGCAGGGAACTCCGACTACTACGAGCAGTACTTC.

The chain links TRBV9 to TRBJ2-7, with TRBD1 identical over 7 bases. V shed 4 bases and J 2 bases; nucleotides not matched to a gene: 9. Germline CDR1 reads SGDLS; CDR2 reads YYNGEE. The CDR3 is 15 amino acids. This CDR3 reads CASSQGQAPTYEQYF. CDR3 nucleotide sequence: TGTGCCAGCAGCCAAGGACAGGCGCCAACCTACGAGCAGTACTTC.

The V call is TRBV6-5, the J call TRBJ2-2; TRBD2 aligns across 7 bases. The V and J ends lost 4 bases and 2 bases, in that order; junction bases with no gene match: 4. CDR3 length equals 15 residues. The germline V gene encodes CDR1 MNHEY and CDR2 SVGAGI. CDR3 amino acids: CASSWEGPNTGELFF. The CDR3 nucleotides are TGTGCCAGCAGTTGGGAGGGGCCCAACACCGGGGAGCTGTTTTTT.

The chain has TRBV19 and TRBJ2-1; D is possibly TRBD1 (6 bases). Trimming removed 6 bases at V and 5 bases at J, with 14 bases between. Germline CDR1 reads LNHDA; CDR2 reads SQIVND (reference sequence). The CDR3 runs to 14 residues. The CDR3 protein is CASSTGQSHNEQFF. The CDR3 DNA sequence: TGTGCCAGTAGCACAGGGCAATCCCACAATGAGCAGTTCTTC.

The chain couples TRBV18 to TRBJ2-7; 9 bases map to TRBD1. Losses at the gene ends were 5 bases for V and 4 bases for J; bases not matched to a gene: 6. The CDR3 runs to 14 residues. Germline CDR1 KGHSH, CDR2 LQKENI. For the CDR3, the DNA is TGTGCCAGCTCAGGGGACAGGGCGCCTTACGAGCAGTACTTC. Residues: CASSGDRAPYEQYF.

The chain employs TRBV19 and TRBJ2-1; 7 bases fit TRBD2. The V and J ends lost 3 bases and 5 bases, in that order; junction bases with no gene match: 10. This CDR3 is 16 amino acids long. Germline-derived CDR1 and CDR2 are LNHDA and SQIVND (reference sequence). The CDR3 nucleotides read TGTGCCAGTAGTATCCCCCTGGGGGGGGGAAACAATGAGCAGTTCTTC. Translated, it gives CASSIPLGGGNNEQFF.

V usage is TRBV19 and J usage is TRBJ1-1; 7 bases match TRBD1. Germline CDR1 and CDR2: LNHDA and SQIVND (reference sequence). The trim removed 8 bases at V and 9 bases at J, leaving 18 bases unmatched. The CDR3 loop spans 15 amino acids. The DNA for the CDR3 is TGTGCCAGTGTTGGACAGGAGATTACGTCTGCCAAAGCTTTCTTT. Translating gives CASVGQEITSAKAFF.

V gene TRBV5-1 combines with J gene TRBJ2-3; D is possibly TRBD2 (6 bases). The CDR3 spans 15 residues. The germline V gene encodes CDR1 SGHRS and CDR2 YFSETQ. V lost 0 bases, J lost 2 bases, and 10 bases lay in between. CDR3 in DNA: TGCGCCAGCAGCTTGGTGCGCGGGGCCACAGATACGCAGTATTTT. Its protein is CASSLVRGATDTQYF.

V and J are TRBV2 and TRBJ1-1; 9 positions match TRBD1. Germline V gene lookup returns CDR1 SNHLY and CDR2 FYNNEI. The V gene end was trimmed by 8 bases and the J gene end by 3 bases; junction bases not matched to a gene: 13. This CDR3 comprises 16 residues. This CDR3 reads CASVLGLRDRDTEAFF. CDR3 in DNA: TGTGCCAGCGTCCTAGGACTCCGGGACAGGGACACTGAAGCTTTCTTT.

The rearrangement joins TRBV19 to TRBJ1-4; D is unclear. The CDR3 sequence is 15 residues long. Deletions cut 4 bases from V and 8 bases from J, with 17 bases between. CDR1 and CDR2 (germline): LNHDA, SQIVND (reference sequence). CDR3 DNA sequence: TGTGCCAGTAGTAACGGCCTACGAGGCAGCGAAAAACTGTTTTTT. Translating it yields CASSNGLRGSEKLFF.

The V gene is TRBV5-4, the J gene TRBJ2-1, with TRBD2 matching 15 bases. Per germline, CDR1 SGHNT and CDR2 YYREEE (reference sequence). This CDR3 spans 17 amino acids. Trimming at V came to 3 bases and at J to 7 bases, leaving 8 bases not matched to a gene. CDR3 sequence: CASSSTTGTSGRNEQFF. The DNA for the CDR3 is TGTGCCAGCAGCTCAACGACCGGGACTAGCGGGAGGAATGAGCAGTTCTTC.